This T cell receptor (beta chain) was obtained from a study of beta chain features in type 1 diabetes. This clone was seen a few times. Its specificity is unknown. Sequencing targeted expressed TCRB transcripts, as all isolated RNA had been reverse transcribed. Mean read depth for naive, central memory and regulatory T cell samples was several million reads. Assay: immunoSEQ multiplex PCR; the TCRdb copy retains only in-frame clones and omits some. The table shows around 240,000 clones, with 9.6% occurring only once. Researchers reported sorting CD4+ naive, central memory, regulatory and stem cell-like memory cells via CD45RO/CCR7/CD25/CD127/CD95/CD27. General study results and limits: People with Type 1 diabetes carried modestly yet significantly shorter TCRB CDR3s in all four CD4+ subsets. Short templates might get an advantage during PCR, and this would be equal in patients and controls.

V lost 3 bases, J lost 3 bases, and 13 bases lay in between. Per the germline V gene, CDR1 is SGHRS and CDR2 is YFSETQ. The CDR3 length is 14 residues. This chain joins TRBV5-1 and TRBJ2-7; D gene unclear. This sequence originates from a woman aged 18-29 years in good health. The specimen sequenced was naive CD4+ T cells from blood. The CDR3 sequence is CASSSQPLDYEQYF. The CDR3, as DNA: TGCGCCAGCAGCTCGCAACCCTTAGACTACGAGCAGTACTTC.